This T cell receptor (beta chain) originates from a study of cytomegalovirus exposure and HLA in healthy donors. The wider study: The Caucasian-associated ancestry cluster held less than 85% of 300 to 450 genotyped donors.

Note on this clone: The antigen remains undetermined.

PCR used 60 Vbeta primers and 13 Jbeta primers. Here immunoSEQ multiplex PCR was the method, and the copy in TCRdb shows in-frame clones only, minus some. The sample has around 140,000 clones, 80% seen once; the top ten hold over 2%. Points from the study as a whole: TCR beta V- and J-gene trimming, according to a later analysis, was linked to a missense DCLRE1C variant. Usually a TCR sequence was rare, but some public TCRs were found in many donors.

CDR3 size: 14 residues. V was clipped by 1 base and J by 2 bases, with 9 bases between them. The germline gives CDR1 SGDLS, CDR2 YYNGEE. Nominally healthy donors provided the samples, though records likely missed some immune exposures. This receptor was identified in a man aged 50-60 years in good health and CMV-seronegative. Sequencing was done on a sample of PBMCs. This chain connects TRBV9 to TRBJ2-5; TRBD2 is a possible D gene (6 bases). The CDR3 loop is CASSVSGPQETQYF. The CDR3 region has the DNA TGTGCCAGCAGCGTAAGCGGGCCTCAAGAGACCCAGTACTTC.